The subject of this entry is one T cell receptor (beta chain). Trimming pared 10 bases from V and 6 bases from J, leaving 22 bases between. Germline lookup yields CDR1 MNHEY and CDR2 SMNVEV (reference sequence). This CDR3 contains 15 residues. The data stem from a study of radiation and T cells in renal cell carcinoma. This sample's time point: blood 4 weeks post-SBRT, at nephrectomy. Specified treatment: 15 Gy SBRT to primary tumor, nephrectomy 4 weeks later. Nephrectomy followed 15 Gy stereotactic body radiation by 4 weeks. After SBRT, blood was collected at 2 and 4 weeks, plus baseline. The tumor was a clear cell renal cell carcinoma. Sequencing was performed with immunoSEQ multiplex PCR; in TCRdb, only in-frame clones are kept and a portion is missing. The profile shows about 83,000 clones, over 80% of them singletons.

The clonotype originates from a woman aged 60-70 years with renal cell carcinoma. The chain has TRBV27 and TRBJ1-5; perhaps TRBD1 as D (6 bases). The sequenced sample was blood, obtained from a patient whose treatment included radiotherapy and nephrectomy. The CDR3 coding sequence is TGTGCCAAAACACGGGGACACAAAGGAAGTCAGCCCCAGCATTTT. Encoded protein: CAKTRGHKGSQPQHF.